Shown below are 29 T cell receptor beta chains from a single sample sequenced in a study of cytomegalovirus exposure and HLA in healthy donors. The PCR contained 60 Vbeta and 13 Jbeta primers. Produced via immunoSEQ multiplex PCR; TCRdb's table is partial and in-frame only. The sample records roughly 97,000 clones, less than 10% being singletons. The sample taken for sequencing was PBMCs. These TCRs come from a man aged 45-65 years in good health and CMV-seropositive.

The chain recombines TRBV7-9 with TRBJ2-3; 7 positions agree with TRBD2. Germline CDR1 reads SEHNR; CDR2 reads FQNEAQ (reference sequence). The V segment lost 3 bases and the J segment 7 bases; nucleotides outside the gene matches: 7. The CDR3 covers 14 residues. The CDR3 sequence is CASSLGGIENTQYF. In DNA form, the CDR3 reads TGTGCCAGCAGCTTGGGGGGGATTGAAAATACGCAGTATTTT.

This rearrangement joins TRBV6-4 to TRBJ1-2, with D tentatively TRBD1 (6 bases). The V end lost 2 bases, the J end lost 4 bases, and 11 bases lay between the germline ends. The CDR3 consists of 14 residues. Germline CDR1 and CDR2: MRHNA and SNTAGT. CDR3 residues: CASSDNTGTYGYTF. CDR3 nucleotide sequence: TGTGCCAGCAGTGACAATACAGGGACCTATGGCTACACCTTC.

For this clone: The junction differs from germline at one of its ends, possibly a read error. The same CDR3 is also encoded by other DNA sequences in this sample. The chain uses TRBV29-1 and TRBJ1-1; D is unclear. The V gene's germline CDR1 is SQVTM and CDR2 ANQGSEA. This CDR3 spans 12 amino acids. The CDR3 loop is CSAHWEITEAFF. The CDR3, as DNA: TGCAGCGCGCACTGGGAGATAACTGAAGCTTTCTTC.

This clone was detected only a few times. The V gene is TRBV2, the J gene TRBJ2-7; D gene unclear. The CDR3 length is 11 residues. Deletions cut 6 bases from V and 3 bases from J, with 6 bases between. CDR1 is SNHLY, CDR2 FYNNEI, per germline. In DNA form, the CDR3 reads TGTGCCAGCAGGCTAGTCTACGAGCAGTACTTC. As protein: CASRLVYEQYF.

This rearrangement joins TRBV7-3 to TRBJ2-5; D remains unclear. V was cut by 2 bases and J by 5 bases, with 9 bases left in between. This CDR3 comprises 13 residues. Germline V gene sequence: CDR1 SGHTA, CDR2 FQGTGA. The DNA of the CDR3 is TGTGCCAGCAGCTTAGTTCAGTCGGAGACCCAGTACTTC. The encoded protein is CASSLVQSETQYF. The whole variable domain, filled in from reference TRBV7-3 and TRBJ2-5, reads GAGVSQTPSNKVTEKGKYVELRCDPISGHTALYWYRQSLGQGPEFLIYFQGTGAADDSGLPNDRFFAVRPEGSVSTLKIQRTERGDSAVYLCASSLVQSETQYFGPGTRLLVL.

This sequence joins TRBV5-6 and TRBJ1-5; tentatively, D is TRBD1 (6 bases). The CDR3 totals 15 residues. V gave up 4 bases and J gave up 7 bases, with 18 bases separating them. Germline V gives CDR1 SGHDT, CDR2 YYEEEE. The CDR3, as DNA: TGTGCCAGCAGCCCTAACGGGGCAAGGGGGCAGCCCCAGCATTTT. The encoded protein is CASSPNGARGQPQHF. Complete variable domain (other parts from reference TRBV5-6 and TRBJ1-5): DAGVTQSPTHLIKTRGQQVTLRCSPKSGHDTVSWYQQALGQGPQFIFQYYEEEERQRGNFPDRFSGHQFPNYSSELNVNALLLGDSALYLCASSPNGARGQPQHFGDGTRLSIL.

The J gene is TRBJ2-2, the V gene TRBV27, with a possible D match to TRBD2 (6 bases). Germline-derived CDR1 and CDR2 are MNHEY and SMNVEV (reference sequence). Trimming shortened V by 4 bases and J by 5 bases, and 23 bases separated the two germline ends. The CDR3 loop spans 18 amino acids. In DNA, the CDR3 is TGTGCCAGCAGTTCCCCCTTAGAGACTAGTGATCCTACCGGGGAGCTGTTTTTT. This encodes CASSSPLETSDPTGELFF.

The J gene is TRBJ1-1, the V gene TRBV25-1, with TRBD1 matching 8 bases. The V gene end was trimmed by 1 base and the J gene end by 1 base; junction bases not matched to a gene: 8. In germline, CDR1 is MGHDK, CDR2 SYGVNS. This CDR3 contains 17 residues. The CDR3 protein is CASSESRTGRGNTEAFF. The CDR3 nucleotides read TGTGCCAGCAGTGAATCCCGGACAGGGAGGGGGAACACTGAAGCTTTCTTT.

The rearrangement links TRBV9 to TRBJ1-4; a weak D match, TRBD1 (6 bases). This CDR3 spans 15 amino acids. The ends were cut back, 3 bases at V and 2 bases at J, with 11 bases in the middle. Germline CDR1 is SGDLS and CDR2 is YYNGEE. The CDR3 DNA sequence: TGTGCCAGCAGCGCCACAGGGTCGACTAATGAAAAACTGTTTTTT. Translated: CASSATGSTNEKLFF.

The chain recombines TRBV21-1 with TRBJ2-3; TRBD1 is the table's D call, not checked against the DNA. TRBV21-1 is a pseudogene. CDR3 length: 18 amino acids. The chain's CDR3 is CASSPHGSGTPRTDTQYF. In DNA form, the CDR3 reads TGTGCCAGCAGCCCACACGGCTCCGGGACACCTCGCACAGATACGCAGTATTTT.

The genes are TRBV7-9 and TRBJ2-5, with 7 bases that match TRBD1. Germline CDR1 SEHNR, CDR2 FQNEAQ (reference sequence). CDR3 length equals 14 residues. Trimming took 4 bases from V and 0 from J; bases not matched to a gene: 2. CDR3 amino acids: CASSSGGNQETQYF. In DNA, the CDR3 is TGTGCCAGCAGCTCAGGGGGAAACCAAGAGACCCAGTACTTC.

The chain has TRBV11-2 and TRBJ1-5, with D possibly being TRBD1 (6 bases). V shed 3 bases and J shed 2 bases, with 14 bases lying between them. Germline V CDR1 and CDR2: SGHAT, FQNNGV. The CDR3 extends over 16 amino acids. The chain's CDR3 is CASSLGAGIGNQPQHF. DNA for the CDR3: TGTGCCAGCAGCTTGGGGGCAGGGATCGGCAATCAGCCCCAGCATTTT. The full variable domain, completed using reference TRBV11-2 and TRBJ1-5, is EAGVAQSPRYKIIEKRQSVAFWCNPISGHATLYWYQQILGQGPKLLIQFQNNGVVDDSQLPKDRFSAERLKGVDSTLKIQPAKLEDSAVYLCASSLGAGIGNQPQHFGDGTRLSIL.

This chain uses TRBV9 with TRBJ2-5; possible D gene TRBD1, 6 bases. Germline V CDR1 and CDR2: SGDLS, YYNGEE. V lost 0 bases and J 3 bases, leaving 12 bases between the germline ends. This CDR3 spans 15 amino acids. CDR3 DNA: TGTGCCAGCAGCGTAGCCGGGACACTTAAAGAGACCCAGTACTTC. Protein: CASSVAGTLKETQYF.

The J gene is TRBJ1-5, the V gene TRBV6-4; TRBD1 might be the D (6 bases). There are 13 residues in the CDR3. V shed 7 bases and J shed 7 bases, with 14 bases lying between them. CDR1 and CDR2 from the germline V gene are MRHNA and SNTAGT. The CDR3 region is CASKGGPGQPQHF. CDR3 bases: TGTGCCAGCAAGGGGGGGCCCGGGCAGCCCCAGCATTTT.

The chain links TRBV28 to TRBJ1-2; D may be TRBD1 (6 bases). CDR1 and CDR2 from the germline V gene are MDHEN and SYDVKM. This CDR3 is 15 amino acids long. Trimming shortened V by 5 bases and J by 2 bases, and 15 bases separated the two germline ends. CDR3: CASSPGQLGNYGYTF. The CDR3 region has the DNA TGTGCCAGCAGTCCGGGACAACTAGGGAACTATGGCTACACCTTC.

V is TRBV4-2 and J is TRBJ2-3, with a possible D match to TRBD1 (9 bases). Looked up from germline, CDR1 is LGHNA and CDR2 is YNFKEQ. V lost 3 bases and J 0 bases, leaving 16 bases between the germline ends. The length of the CDR3 is 17 residues. The chain's CDR3 is CASSQTGGTGSTDTQYF. In DNA, the CDR3 is TGTGCCAGCAGCCAGACGGGGGGGACAGGGAGCACAGATACGCAGTATTTT.

Details on this clone: A read error may account for a junction end that differs from germline. The DNA for the CDR3 is TGTGCCTCGAGTCGAGAGCGGGACTACGAGCAGTACTTC. Protein: CASSRERDYEQYF. The J gene is TRBJ2-7, the V gene TRBV30; 7 nucleotides align to TRBD2. CDR3 length: 13 amino acids. The germline V gene has CDR1 GTSNPN and CDR2 SVGIG (reference sequence).

V usage is TRBV21-1 and J usage is TRBJ1-2; the D call in the table, TRBD1, was not verified against the DNA. TRBV21-1 is assigned pseudogene status. The length of the CDR3 is 14 residues. The DNA for the CDR3 is TGTGCCAGCAGCAAGCGACAGGGAGTGGATGGCTACACCTTC. It codes for CASSKRQGVDGYTF.

Concerning this clone itself: This same CDR3 is encoded by further DNA sequences in the sample. The chain couples TRBV5-4 to TRBJ1-1, with D possibly being TRBD1 (5 bases). The germline V gene encodes CDR1 SGHNT and CDR2 YYREEE (reference sequence). The V end was cut by 3 bases, the J end by 1 base, with 13 bases between. This CDR3 is 15 amino acids long. CDR3 DNA: TGTGCCAGCAGCTCCGACAGAATAGAGAACACTGAAGCTTTCTTT. It codes for CASSSDRIENTEAFF. Together with reference TRBV5-4 and TRBJ1-1, the CDR3 gives the full variable domain: ETGVTQSPTHLIKTRGQQVTLRCSSQSGHNTVSWYQQALGQGPQFIFQYYREEENGRGNFPPRFSGLQFPNYSSELNVNALELDDSALYLCASSSDRIENTEAFFGQGTRLTVV.

This clone appeared a few times. The chain uses TRBV11-3 and TRBJ2-1; TRBD1 agrees at 8 bases. The CDR3 has 14 residues. Germline V gene sequence: CDR1 SGHNT, CDR2 YENEEA. V shed 5 bases, J shed 5 bases, and the junction held 5 bases outside the gene matches. The chain's CDR3 is CASSPRDRNNEQFF. As DNA, the CDR3 is TGTGCCAGCAGCCCTAGGGACAGGAACAATGAGCAGTTCTTC.

The chain links TRBV2 to TRBJ1-5; tentatively, D is TRBD1 (5 bases). This CDR3 comprises 15 residues. The ends were cut back, 7 bases at V and 5 bases at J, with 18 bases in the middle. CDR1 and CDR2 (germline): SNHLY, FYNNEI. The CDR3: CASTTRRGVDQPQHF. The CDR3 coding sequence is TGTGCCAGCACCACCAGGCGGGGGGTGGATCAGCCCCAGCATTTT.

V and J are TRBV19 and TRBJ1-5; D uncertain. There are 15 residues in the CDR3. Trimming shortened V by 9 bases and J by 3 bases, and 18 bases separated the two germline ends. From germline, CDR1 is LNHDA and CDR2 SQIVND (reference sequence). The CDR3 protein is CASALLGRYNQPQHF. CDR3 coding DNA: TGTGCCAGCGCATTACTGGGGAGGTACAATCAGCCCCAGCATTTT.

The J gene is TRBJ2-1, the V gene TRBV29-1, with D maybe TRBD2 (6 bases). V lost 1 base, J lost 6 bases, and 7 bases lay in between. The CDR3 is 12 residues long. Germline assignment: CDR1 SQVTM and CDR2 ANQGSEA. In DNA, the CDR3 is TGCAGCGTTGAAGCGGGGGTCAATGAGCAGTTCTTC. Protein product: CSVEAGVNEQFF.

This clone showed up just a few times. The chain links TRBV14 to TRBJ1-1, with 10 positions matching TRBD1. The germline V gene encodes CDR1 SGHDN and CDR2 FVKESK. The CDR3 totals 13 residues. Unmatched junction bases numbered 2, after V lost 6 bases and J lost 4 bases. CDR3 sequence reads: CASRWTGGTEAFF. The CDR3 nucleotides read TGTGCCAGCAGATGGACAGGGGGCACTGAAGCTTTCTTT. The full variable domain, in which reference TRBV14 and TRBJ1-1 provide the parts outside the CDR3, is EAGVTQFPSHSVIEKGQTVTLRCDPISGHDNLYWYRRVMGKEIKFLLHFVKESKQDESGMPNNRFLAERTGGTYSTLKVQPAELEDSGVYFCASRWTGGTEAFFGQGTRLTVV.

This clone was detected many times. The chain links TRBV1 to TRBJ1-3. TRBV1 is a recognized pseudogene. The length of the CDR3 is 17 residues. CDR3 in DNA: TGCACCAGCAGCCAAGATCGTGGCAGTCCGAGGGGAAACACCATATATTTT. Protein sequence: CTSSQDRGSPRGNTIYF.

This rearrangement joins TRBV5-1 to TRBJ2-1; 13 bases map to TRBD2. The germline CDR1 and CDR2 sequences are SGHRS and YFSETQ. The CDR3 contains 16 residues. Trimming cost V 4 bases and J 6 bases; bases outside gene matches: 7. This chain's CDR3 is CASSQTGTSGANEQFF. CDR3 coding DNA: TGCGCCAGCAGCCAAACCGGGACTAGCGGGGCCAATGAGCAGTTCTTC.

This clone was counted only a few times. V and J are TRBV5-1 and TRBJ2-1; the match to TRBD2 covers 14 bases. Germline assignment: CDR1 SGHRS and CDR2 YFSETQ. The CDR3 totals 17 residues. The trim removed 4 bases at V and 8 bases at J, leaving 11 bases unmatched. In nucleotides, the CDR3 is TGCGCCAGCAGCACCGATGGGACTAGCGGGAGTTATGATGAGCAGTTCTTC. It is translated as CASSTDGTSGSYDEQFF.

V and J are TRBV28 and TRBJ1-1; no clear D gene. V was pared by 4 bases and J by 5 bases, with 8 bases between. The CDR3 consists of 12 residues. CDR1 is MDHEN and CDR2 is SYDVKM in the germline V gene. As DNA, the CDR3 is TGTGCCAGCAGTTCCGAGAGGACTGAAGCTTTCTTT. This codes for CASSSERTEAFF.

This clone was seen more than once but under ten times. This chain joins TRBV6-5 and TRBJ1-1; tentatively, D is TRBD1 (5 bases). From germline, CDR1 is MNHEY and CDR2 SVGAGI. The V end was cut by 2 bases, the J end by 5 bases, with 9 bases between. CDR3 length: 13 residues. In DNA, the CDR3 is TGTGCCAGCAGTTACAGGGGAAGTACTGAAGCTTTCTTT. Its translation is CASSYRGSTEAFF.